One sample yielded the 10 T cell receptor beta chains listed below, sequenced in a study of Ad26.COV2.S vaccination and SARS-CoV-2 variants. Sequencing was performed with immunoSEQ multiplex PCR; in TCRdb, only in-frame clones are kept and a portion is missing. The sample carries about 460,000 clones, roughly 87% recorded once. Treatment denoted: some 20 received Ad26.COV2.S at low or high dose, single or two shots; several received placebo; per-sample allocation not given. Following the first vaccine or placebo injection, samples were taken on day 63. This specimen was peripheral blood, taken in a trial of Ad26.COV2.S vaccine versus placebo. The receptors here all came from a person aged 18-65 years who received the Ad26.COV2.S COVID-19 vaccine or a placebo.

The chain is built from TRBV4-1 and TRBJ1-6; 7 positions agree with TRBD1. Trimming cost V 3 bases and J 4 bases; bases outside gene matches: 9. Germline V gene lookup returns CDR1 MGHRA and CDR2 YSYEKL. The CDR3 contains 17 residues. The CDR3 region has the DNA TGCGCCAGCAGCCAGCAACAGGGGTTCGTATATAATTCACCCCTCCACTTT. Its protein is CASSQQQGFVYNSPLHF.

J is TRBJ1-2 and V is TRBV19; D not certain. With 3 bases removed from V and 4 bases from J, the gap between germline ends came to 9 bases. Germline lookup yields CDR1 LNHDA and CDR2 SQIVND (reference sequence). The CDR3 totals 13 residues. CDR3 nucleotides: TGTGCCAGTAGTATCCTAGCCGGCTATGGCTACACCTTC. It specifies CASSILAGYGYTF.

V gene TRBV25-1 combines with J gene TRBJ2-7, with 7 bases matching TRBD2. This CDR3 is built from 15 residues. After removal of 3 bases from V and 0 bases from J, the junction contained 5 bases not matched to a gene. CDR1 and CDR2 (germline): MGHDK, SYGVNS. Here the CDR3 reads CASSDPSGISYEQYF. The CDR3 DNA is TGTGCCAGCAGTGACCCGAGCGGGATCTCCTACGAGCAGTACTTC.

The chain joins TRBV11-2 to TRBJ1-1; 9 bases line up with TRBD1. From germline, CDR1 is SGHAT and CDR2 FQNNGV. V dropped 5 bases and J dropped 5; count of bases not matched to a gene: 12. The CDR3 has 16 residues. The CDR3 nucleotides are TGTGCCAGCAGCAAGGGACAGGGATGGGGTTGGACTGAAGCTTTCTTT. Translated: CASSKGQGWGWTEAFF.

V usage is TRBV5-5 and J usage is TRBJ2-3, with TRBD2 identical over 9 bases. Germline CDR1 SGHKS, CDR2 YYEKEE (reference sequence). The CDR3 totals 13 residues. V gave up 7 bases and J gave up 1 base; unmatched junction bases: 1. CDR3 protein: CASQRGGTDTQYF. The CDR3 DNA follows: TGTGCCAGCCAGCGGGGGGGCACAGATACGCAGTATTTT.

This chain connects TRBV7-2 to TRBJ2-3; 11 bases match TRBD2. The CDR3 totals 18 residues. Germline CDR1 SGHTA, CDR2 FQGNSA. The V segment lost 2 bases and the J segment 2 bases; nucleotides outside the gene matches: 9. CDR3 DNA sequence: TGTGCCAGCAGCTTATATGGAAGTAGCGGGGGGGTCACAGATACGCAGTATTTT. Translation gives CASSLYGSSGGVTDTQYF.

J is TRBJ1-6 and V is TRBV2, with TRBD1 matching over 7 bases. The V gene's germline CDR1 is SNHLY and CDR2 FYNNEI. The ends lost 6 bases at V and 5 bases at J; junction bases unmatched: 4. The CDR3 loop spans 14 amino acids. The DNA for the CDR3 is TGTGCCAGCAGAGCCGGGACAGATAATTCACCCCTCCACTTT. Translation gives CASRAGTDNSPLHF.

The rearrangement joins TRBV2 to TRBJ1-2; TRBD1 matches at 11 bases. The germline V gene encodes CDR1 SNHLY and CDR2 FYNNEI. This CDR3 spans 14 amino acids. V was pared by 4 bases and J by 6 bases, with 4 bases of the junction left unmatched. Here the CDR3 reads CASSGTGGLDGYTF. Here the CDR3 DNA reads TGTGCCAGCAGTGGGACAGGGGGCTTAGATGGCTACACCTTC.

This chain connects TRBV3-1 (or the pseudogene TRBV3-2) to TRBJ2-1, with D possibly matching TRBD2 (5 bases). The CDR3 sequence is 15 residues long. CDR1 LGHDT and CDR2 YNNKEL come from the germline V gene (reference sequence). V dropped 5 bases and J dropped 9 bases, with 20 bases sitting between them. DNA of the CDR3: TGTGCCAGCAGCTACGACTCCCTACGGGGTAGTGAGCAGTTCTTC. Translation: CASSYDSLRGSEQFF.

This chain uses TRBV28 with TRBJ1-2; 7 positions match TRBD1. Trimming cost V 2 bases and J 0 bases; bases outside gene matches: 12. Germline loops: CDR1 MDHEN, CDR2 SYDVKM. This CDR3 spans 18 amino acids. CDR3 region: CASSLRTSHRGTNYGYTF. CDR3 DNA sequence: TGTGCCAGCAGTTTAAGGACGTCTCACAGGGGAACTAACTATGGCTACACCTTC.